The 31 T cell receptor beta chains presented below share a single source sample, sequenced in a study of control samples from healthy donors and cancer patients. Data came from immunoSEQ multiplex PCR; TCRdb stores just in-frame clones and leaves some out. The sample has roughly 100,000 clones; around 90% are singletons. Sequencing was done on a sample of blood. The receptors derive from a human donor in good health. The donor label of this sample is uncertain.

The chain uses TRBV28 and TRBJ1-2, with 11 bases fitting TRBD1. Germline V gives CDR1 MDHEN, CDR2 SYDVKM. The CDR3 runs to 12 residues. The V segment lost 6 bases and the J segment 8 bases; nucleotides outside the gene matches: 2. Written as DNA, the CDR3 is TGTGCCAGCAGGGACAGGGGGCTCGGCTACACCTTC. Its protein is CASRDRGLGYTF.

The CDR3 DNA reads as TGTGCCAGCAGTCGCCCTACGGGGGGCCCAATCACCGGGGAGCTGTTTTTT. This encodes CASSRPTGGPITGELFF. The chain has TRBV6-2 or TRBV6-3 and TRBJ2-2; D perhaps matches TRBD2 (7 bases). CDR1 and CDR2 (germline): MNHEY, SVGEGT. The CDR3 is 17 amino acids. The V end was cut by 5 bases, the J end by 4 bases, with 20 bases between.

This chain connects TRBV7-9 to TRBJ2-1; TRBD2 matches 8 bases. From germline, CDR1 is SEHNR and CDR2 FQNEAQ (reference sequence). Losses at the gene ends were 5 bases for V and 3 bases for J; bases not matched to a gene: 15. This CDR3 region has 18 residues. CDR3 sequence: CASSPTSGVSRSYNEQFF. CDR3 DNA sequence: TGTGCCAGCAGCCCTACTAGCGGAGTTTCCCGTAGCTACAATGAGCAGTTCTTC.

The rearrangement links TRBV6-4 to TRBJ2-2; D is ambiguous. V was trimmed by 0 bases and J by 4 bases, leaving 6 bases between them. The CDR3 consists of 14 residues. The germline V gene has CDR1 MRHNA and CDR2 SNTAGT. CDR3 protein: CASSDSDFTGELFF. CDR3 coding DNA: TGTGCCAGCAGTGACTCTGATTTCACCGGGGAGCTGTTTTTT.

The chain is built from TRBV6-2 or TRBV6-3 and TRBJ1-1; the D gene is possibly TRBD1 (6 bases). The CDR3 length is 16 residues. Germline CDR1 is MNHEY and CDR2 is SVGEGT. Trimming took off 2 bases at V and 0 bases at J, with 13 bases between the two ends. This CDR3 reads CASSYPGGHMNTEAFF. The CDR3 DNA sequence: TGTGCCAGCAGTTACCCCGGGGGGCACATGAACACTGAAGCTTTCTTT.

Turning to this clone: One end of the junction does not line up with germline, which may come from a read error. The chain combines TRBV11-2 with TRBJ2-3, with D perhaps TRBD2 (7 bases). Germline V gene data show CDR1 as SGHAT and CDR2 as FQNNGV. CDR3 length equals 11 residues. The CDR3 spells CASSQGTIQYF. DNA of the CDR3: TGTGCCAGCAGCCAGGGGACTATACAGTACTTT.

The J gene is TRBJ2-2, the V gene TRBV29-1; 14 bases line up with TRBD2. V gave up 4 bases and J gave up 4 bases; unmatched junction bases: 5. The CDR3 runs to 16 residues. CDR1 is SQVTM, CDR2 ANQGSEA, per germline. CDR3 region: CSVGGLAGAGTGELFF. DNA of the CDR3: TGCAGCGTTGGGGGACTAGCGGGGGCGGGCACCGGGGAGCTGTTTTTT.

V and J are TRBV7-3 and TRBJ2-1; 7 bases match TRBD1. Trimming at V came to 4 bases and at J to 8 bases, leaving 5 bases not matched to a gene. This CDR3 region has 13 residues. Germline V lookup: CDR1 SGHTA, CDR2 FQGTGA. The chain's CDR3 is CASSSSGGYEQFF. CDR3 bases: TGTGCCAGCAGCTCCTCAGGGGGTTATGAGCAGTTCTTC. Full variable domain (missing parts from reference TRBV7-3 and TRBJ2-1): GAGVSQTPSNKVTEKGKYVELRCDPISGHTALYWYRQSLGQGPEFLIYFQGTGAADDSGLPNDRFFAVRPEGSVSTLKIQRTERGDSAVYLCASSSSGGYEQFFGPGTRLTVL.

The chain is built from TRBV7-9 and TRBJ1-4, with D perhaps TRBD1 (6 bases). The germline V gene encodes CDR1 SEHNR and CDR2 FQNEAQ (reference sequence). The CDR3 length is 16 residues. V lost 5 bases to trimming and J lost 0 bases, with 13 bases between them. CDR3 coding DNA: TGTGCCAGCAGCCCAACCAGGGGAGCAACTAATGAAAAACTGTTTTTT. Residues: CASSPTRGATNEKLFF. Complete variable domain (other parts from reference TRBV7-9 and TRBJ1-4): DTGVSQNPRHKITKRGQNVTFRCDPISEHNRLYWYRQTLGQGPEFLTYFQNEAQLEKSRLLSDRFSAERPKGSFSTLEIQRTEQGDSAMYLCASSPTRGATNEKLFFGSGTQLSVL.

Regarding this clone: Different DNA sequences within this sample yield the same CDR3. The rearrangement uses TRBV7-2 and TRBJ2-2; a weak D match, TRBD2 (5 bases). Between the trimmed V and J ends, which lost 7 bases and 8 bases, there was a span of 17 bases. Germline V gives CDR1 SGHTA, CDR2 FQGNSA. The CDR3 runs to 14 residues. The CDR3 here is CASKLSGGVGELFF. In DNA form, the CDR3 reads TGTGCCAGCAAACTAAGCGGTGGCGTTGGGGAGCTGTTTTTT.

This clone was picked up a small number of times. The chain is built from TRBV29-1 and TRBJ1-1, with D maybe TRBD1 (5 bases). Germline values: CDR1 SQVTM, CDR2 ANQGSEA. This CDR3 has 13 residues. Trimming took off 6 bases at V and 1 base at J, with 12 bases between the two ends. For the CDR3, the DNA is TGCAGCGTGTACGAGGGGACGAACACTGAAGCTTTCTTT. Translating gives CSVYEGTNTEAFF. The variable domain in full, completed from reference TRBV29-1 and TRBJ1-1, reads SAVISQKPSRDICQRGTSLTIQCQVDSQVTMMFWYRQQPGQSLTLIATANQGSEATYESGFVIDKFPISRPNLTFSTLTVSNMSPEDSSIYLCSVYEGTNTEAFFGQGTRLTVV.

The chain links TRBV5-6 to TRBJ1-2; D gene unclear. The CDR3 runs 11 residues. The V end was cut by 4 bases, the J end by 11 bases, with 12 bases between. The germline V gene encodes CDR1 SGHDT and CDR2 YYEEEE. The CDR3 DNA is TGTGCCAGCAGCACCACTGGGCCTTACACCTTC. Translating it yields CASSTTGPYTF. Full variable domain (remainder filled in from reference TRBV5-6 and TRBJ1-2): DAGVTQSPTHLIKTRGQQVTLRCSPKSGHDTVSWYQQALGQGPQFIFQYYEEEERQRGNFPDRFSGHQFPNYSSELNVNALLLGDSALYLCASSTTGPYTFGSGTRLTVV.

This chain links TRBV11-3 with TRBJ1-3; D remains ambiguous. Germline V CDR1 and CDR2: SGHNT, YENEEA. V lost 5 bases and J lost 5, with 7 bases in between. The CDR3 covers 12 residues. The CDR3, as DNA: TGTGCCAGCAGCAAAGACCGAAACACCATATATTTT. Amino acids: CASSKDRNTIYF.

J is TRBJ1-1 and V is TRBV19; perhaps TRBD1 as D (6 bases). The CDR3 is 18 amino acids. From germline, CDR1 is LNHDA and CDR2 SQIVND (reference sequence). The V end was cut by 4 bases, the J end by 2 bases, with 23 bases between. DNA of the CDR3: TGTGCCAGTAGTACTCGAGAGGGGGGCGCGTATCCTAACACTGAAGCTTTCTTT. Translating gives CASSTREGGAYPNTEAFF.

The rearrangement links TRBV4-2 to TRBJ2-5; the match to TRBD2 covers 8 bases. The CDR3 covers 15 residues. Germline V CDR1 and CDR2: LGHNA, YNFKEQ. The V segment lost 0 bases and the J segment 7 bases; nucleotides outside the gene matches: 7. The CDR3 spells CASSQDNGGVVTQYF. CDR3 sequence (DNA): TGTGCCAGCAGCCAAGATAACGGGGGGGTGGTGACCCAGTACTTC.

The rearrangement uses TRBV11-2 and TRBJ1-2, with D tentatively TRBD1 (6 bases). Between the trimmed V and J ends, which lost 2 bases and 4 bases, there was a span of 11 bases. This CDR3 is built from 14 residues. CDR1 is SGHAT and CDR2 is FQNNGV in the germline V gene. CDR3 residues: CASSLSQGSYGYTF. The CDR3 nucleotides read TGTGCCAGCAGCTTATCACAGGGTAGCTATGGCTACACCTTC. Based on the CDR3 plus reference TRBV11-2 and TRBJ1-2, the full variable domain is EAGVAQSPRYKIIEKRQSVAFWCNPISGHATLYWYQQILGQGPKLLIQFQNNGVVDDSQLPKDRFSAERLKGVDSTLKIQPAKLEDSAVYLCASSLSQGSYGYTFGSGTRLTVV.

The chain carries TRBV6-2 or TRBV6-3 and TRBJ2-7; D ambiguous. The CDR3 consists of 16 residues. The germline gives CDR1 MNHEY, CDR2 SVGEGT. The V end was cut by 0 bases, the J end by 4 bases, with 16 bases between. CDR3 residues: CASSYSIEVTTYEQYV. Here the CDR3 DNA reads TGTGCCAGCAGTTACTCCATTGAGGTGACCACTTACGAGCAGTACGTC.

The chain combines TRBV19 with TRBJ1-2; TRBD1 aligns across 10 bases. This CDR3 is built from 15 residues. Germline V gene lookup returns CDR1 LNHDA and CDR2 SQIVND (reference sequence). With V trimmed by 6 bases and J by 4 bases, 8 bases remained unmatched. CDR3 in DNA: TGTGCCAGTAGGGAGACAGGGGGCGGTATCTATGGCTACACCTTC. The encoded protein is CASRETGGGIYGYTF.

V and J are TRBV19 and TRBJ1-5; D ambiguous. Germline loops: CDR1 LNHDA, CDR2 SQIVND (reference sequence). CDR3 size: 15 residues. V was clipped by 5 bases and J by 5 bases, with 16 bases between them. The CDR3 here is CASSFAEADHQPQHF. CDR3 bases: TGTGCCAGTAGTTTCGCAGAAGCGGACCATCAGCCCCAGCATTTT.

The rearrangement uses TRBV9 and TRBJ2-1; D might be TRBD1 or TRBD2, each matching 6 bases. The V end was cut by 3 bases, the J end by 5 bases, with 27 bases between. Germline V gene data show CDR1 as SGDLS and CDR2 as YYNGEE. The CDR3 is 19 residues long. CDR3 in DNA: TGTGCCAGCAGCGCCCCACCCTCCGGGGGCAAATATCTGGACAATGAGCAGTTCTTC. Translated, it gives CASSAPPSGGKYLDNEQFF.

The J gene is TRBJ1-2, the V gene TRBV6-5; a weak D match, TRBD1 (6 bases). V was trimmed by 2 bases and J by 4 bases, leaving 8 bases between them. The CDR3 length is 13 residues. Germline values: CDR1 MNHEY, CDR2 SVGAGI. The CDR3 sequence: CASSYRGTYGYTF. The CDR3 DNA is TGTGCCAGCAGTTACAGGGGGACCTATGGCTACACCTTC.

This clone came up once. The chain carries TRBV7-2 and TRBJ2-7, with TRBD2 matching 9 bases. The CDR3 totals 15 residues. The germline gives CDR1 SGHTA, CDR2 FQGNSA. Trimming removed 5 bases from V and 0 bases from J; junction bases left unmatched: 5. CDR3 in DNA: TGTGCCAGCAGCCAGAGCGGGGGGCCCTCCTACGAGCAGTACGTC. It is translated as CASSQSGGPSYEQYV.

This clone was seen a single time. The chain joins TRBV2 to TRBJ2-5; either TRBD1 or TRBD2 may supply D (5 bases each). The CDR3 sequence is 14 residues long. Trimming left V 11 bases short and J 1 base short, with 17 bases between. Germline assignment: CDR1 SNHLY and CDR2 FYNNEI. The CDR3 coding sequence is TGTGCCCTCCGCCGGGGCGCTCTCCAAGAGACCCAGTACTTC. Amino acids: CALRRGALQETQYF.

The rearrangement uses TRBV10-3 and TRBJ1-2, with D hard to call. The CDR3 totals 14 residues. The V end was cut by 4 bases, the J end by 2 bases, with 11 bases between. From germline, CDR1 is ENHRY and CDR2 SYGVKD. CDR3 DNA sequence: TGTGCCATCAGTGCCCTACAGAGAAACTATGGCTACACCTTC. Amino acid sequence: CAISALQRNYGYTF.

The chain employs TRBV6-1 and TRBJ2-7; D may be TRBD1 (6 bases). The CDR3 runs to 13 residues. Looked up from germline, CDR1 is MNHNS and CDR2 is SASEGT. The V and J ends lost 2 bases and 6 bases respectively, with 11 bases between them. The CDR3 nucleotides are TGTGCCAGCAGTGAAAGGGACATTGGCGAGCAGTACTTC. Translating gives CASSERDIGEQYF.

The J gene is TRBJ1-2, the V gene TRBV5-4; D uncertain. CDR3 length equals 15 residues. V lost 1 base and J lost 6, with 16 bases in between. Germline CDR1 and CDR2: SGHNT and YYREEE (reference sequence). The CDR3 sequence is CASSLSGPTRHGYTF. The CDR3 nucleotides are TGTGCCAGCAGCTTGTCAGGACCCACCCGCCATGGCTACACCTTC.

CDR3 in amino acids: CASSQGLDTEAFF. The CDR3 nucleotides read TGTGCCAGCAGCCAGGGCCTCGACACTGAAGCTTTCTTT. V and J are TRBV5-5 and TRBJ1-1; D may be TRBD1 (5 bases). From germline, CDR1 is SGHKS and CDR2 YYEKEE (reference sequence). The V end was cut by 4 bases, the J end by 3 bases, with 10 bases between. This CDR3 has 13 amino acids. Based on the CDR3 plus reference TRBV5-5 and TRBJ1-1, the full variable domain is DAGVTQSPTHLIKTRGQQVTLRCSPISGHKSVSWYQQVLGQGPQFIFQYYEKEERGRGNFPDRFSARQFPNYSSELNVNALLLGDSALYLCASSQGLDTEAFFGQGTRLTVV.

V is TRBV7-9 and J is TRBJ1-1; D is ambiguous. Trimming pared 1 base from V and 4 bases from J, leaving 7 bases between. The CDR3 covers 13 residues. Germline lookup yields CDR1 SEHNR and CDR2 FQNEAQ (reference sequence). DNA of the CDR3: TGTGCCAGCAGCTTAGATCGGGTCACTGAAGCTTTCTTT. This sequence encodes CASSLDRVTEAFF. The whole variable domain, filled in from reference TRBV7-9 and TRBJ1-1, reads DTGVSQNPRHKITKRGQNVTFRCDPISEHNRLYWYRQTLGQGPEFLTYFQNEAQLEKSRLLSDRFSAERPKGSFSTLEIQRTEQGDSAMYLCASSLDRVTEAFFGQGTRLTVV.

V gene TRBV6-5 combines with J gene TRBJ1-2; 11 bases align to TRBD1. The CDR3 extends over 12 amino acids. V shed 4 bases, J shed 8 bases, and the junction held 0 bases outside the gene matches. Germline-derived CDR1 and CDR2 are MNHEY and SVGAGI. CDR3 in amino acids: CASSWTGGGYTF. In DNA form, the CDR3 reads TGTGCCAGCAGTTGGACAGGGGGCGGCTACACCTTC.

The CDR3 spells CASSPSPDNEQFF. The CDR3, as DNA: TGTGCCAGCTCACCCTCCCCAGACAATGAGCAGTTCTTC. The V call is TRBV18, the J call TRBJ2-1, with D uncertain. The CDR3 is 13 residues long. The germline V gene encodes CDR1 KGHSH and CDR2 LQKENI. Between the trimmed V and J ends, which lost 3 bases and 5 bases, there was a span of 8 bases.

The chain links TRBV18 to TRBJ1-5, with 9 bases that match TRBD1. Trimming took 5 bases from V and 5 from J; bases not matched to a gene: 7. This CDR3 has 15 residues. Germline CDR1 reads KGHSH; CDR2 reads LQKENI. Here the CDR3 DNA reads TGTGCCAGCTCATCTGGACAGGGGTTATATCAGCCCCAGCATTTT. Translated, it gives CASSSGQGLYQPQHF.